The 8 T cell receptor beta chains below were found in one sample sequenced in a study of control samples from healthy donors and cancer patients. The protocol was immunoSEQ multiplex PCR, while the TCRdb copy is restricted to in-frame clones and leaves out a portion. The sample lists around 190,000 clones; around nine tenths were seen once. The source material was blood. The origin of the receptors is a man between 25 and 39 years old in good health.

The rearrangement uses TRBV20-1 and TRBJ1-4, with D unresolved. CDR1 is DFQATT, CDR2 SNEGSKA, per germline (reference sequence). The V end lost 3 bases, the J end lost 5 bases, and 13 bases lay between the germline ends. The CDR3 contains 14 residues. The CDR3 reads CSASKAGANEKLFF. CDR3 DNA: TGCAGTGCTAGTAAGGCAGGAGCGAATGAAAAACTGTTTTTT.

The chain uses TRBV19 and TRBJ1-1, with TRBD1 identical over 10 bases. The V segment lost 5 bases and the J segment 6 bases; nucleotides outside the gene matches: 6. Germline V gene lookup returns CDR1 LNHDA and CDR2 SQIVND (reference sequence). The CDR3 spans 14 residues. The CDR3 DNA sequence: TGTGCCAGTAGTTCATGGGACAGGGGCGCTGAAGCTTTCTTT. Its protein is CASSSWDRGAEAFF.

V usage is TRBV5-1 and J usage is TRBJ2-1, with 9 bases aligning to TRBD1. Per germline, CDR1 SGHRS and CDR2 YFSETQ. V gave up 4 bases and J gave up 6 bases; unmatched junction bases: 2. The CDR3 totals 13 residues. The CDR3 DNA reads TGCGCCAGCAGCCCGACAGGGGGCAATGAGCAGTTCTTC. Encoded protein: CASSPTGGNEQFF.

The chain couples TRBV6-5 to TRBJ2-2; TRBD1 might be the D (6 bases). The CDR3 runs to 15 residues. The V end was cut by 0 bases, the J end by 6 bases, with 11 bases between. Per the germline V gene, CDR1 is MNHEY and CDR2 is SVGAGI. This CDR3 is CASSYSLTGAGELFF. Here the CDR3 DNA reads TGTGCCAGCAGTTACTCGTTGACAGGTGCCGGGGAGCTGTTTTTT.

This chain joins TRBV30 and TRBJ1-3; D is unclear. This CDR3 has 15 residues. V was cut by 4 bases and J by 1 base, with 14 bases left in between. Germline CDR1 is GTSNPN and CDR2 is SVGIG (reference sequence). The CDR3 region is CAWIPGVTSGNTIYF. The DNA of the CDR3 is TGTGCCTGGATCCCCGGGGTTACTTCTGGAAACACCATATATTTT.

The chain carries TRBV9 and TRBJ2-3, with TRBD2 matching over 7 bases. Per the germline V gene, CDR1 is SGDLS and CDR2 is YYNGEE. The CDR3 is made up of 15 amino acids. Germline trimming cut 4 bases from V and 8 bases from J; bases unmatched to any gene: 13. CDR3 DNA sequence: TGTGCCAGCAGCAAGCGCGGCCTGTCGGGGGGTACGCAGTATTTT. Protein sequence: CASSKRGLSGGTQYF.

This chain joins TRBV6-5 and TRBJ2-3, with D possibly matching TRBD2 (6 bases). Looked up from germline, CDR1 is MNHEY and CDR2 is SVGAGI. V was cut by 2 bases and J by 2 bases, with 11 bases left in between. The CDR3 runs to 15 residues. The chain's CDR3 is CASSYGGSYTDTQYF. The CDR3 DNA is TGTGCCAGCAGTTACGGGGGGAGTTACACAGATACGCAGTATTTT.

The rearrangement joins TRBV29-1 to TRBJ2-5, with 9 bases fitting TRBD2. Germline V gene data show CDR1 as SQVTM and CDR2 as ANQGSEA. The CDR3 has 13 residues. Unmatched junction bases numbered 9, after V lost 6 bases and J lost 7 bases. The CDR3 region is CSVYSGSFGTQYF. DNA for the CDR3: TGCAGCGTCTATAGCGGGAGCTTCGGGACCCAGTACTTC.